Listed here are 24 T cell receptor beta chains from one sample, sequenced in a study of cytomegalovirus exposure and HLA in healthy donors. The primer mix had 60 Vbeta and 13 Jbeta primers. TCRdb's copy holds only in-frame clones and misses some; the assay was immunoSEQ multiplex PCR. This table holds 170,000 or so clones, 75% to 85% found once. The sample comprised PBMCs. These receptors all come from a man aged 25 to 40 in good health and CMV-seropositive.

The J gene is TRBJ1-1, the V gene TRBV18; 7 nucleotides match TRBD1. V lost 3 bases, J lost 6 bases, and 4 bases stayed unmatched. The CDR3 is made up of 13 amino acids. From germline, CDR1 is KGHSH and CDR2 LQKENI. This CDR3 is CASSPQGDAEAFF. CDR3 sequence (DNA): TGTGCCAGCTCACCTCAGGGGGACGCTGAAGCTTTCTTT.

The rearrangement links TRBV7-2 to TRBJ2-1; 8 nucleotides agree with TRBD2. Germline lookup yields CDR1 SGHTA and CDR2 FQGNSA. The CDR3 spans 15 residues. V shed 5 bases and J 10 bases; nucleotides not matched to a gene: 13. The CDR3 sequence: CASSPGWRGEEEQFF. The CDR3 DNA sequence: TGTGCCAGCAGCCCTGGCTGGCGGGGGGAGGAAGAGCAGTTCTTC.

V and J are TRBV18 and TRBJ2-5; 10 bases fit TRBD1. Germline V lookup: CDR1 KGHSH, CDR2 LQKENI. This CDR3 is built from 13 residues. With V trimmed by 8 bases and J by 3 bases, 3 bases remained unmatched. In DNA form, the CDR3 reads TGTGCCAGCACGACAGGGGGCGAAGAGACCCAGTACTTC. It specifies CASTTGGEETQYF.

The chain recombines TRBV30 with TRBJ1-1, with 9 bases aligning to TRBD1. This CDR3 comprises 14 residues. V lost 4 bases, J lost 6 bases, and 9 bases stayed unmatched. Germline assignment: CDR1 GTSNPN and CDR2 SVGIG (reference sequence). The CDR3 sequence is CAWNRGQGIAEAFF. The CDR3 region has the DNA TGTGCCTGGAATCGTGGACAGGGGATAGCTGAAGCTTTCTTT.

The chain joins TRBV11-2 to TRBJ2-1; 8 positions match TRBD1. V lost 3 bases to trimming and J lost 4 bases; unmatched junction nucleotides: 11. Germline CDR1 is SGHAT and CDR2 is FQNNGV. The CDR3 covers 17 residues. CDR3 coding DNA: TGTGCCAGCAGCTTCAATCCCCGACAGGGGAGATACAATGAGCAGTTCTTC. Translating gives CASSFNPRQGRYNEQFF. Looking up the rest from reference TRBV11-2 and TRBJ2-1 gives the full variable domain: EAGVAQSPRYKIIEKRQSVAFWCNPISGHATLYWYQQILGQGPKLLIQFQNNGVVDDSQLPKDRFSAERLKGVDSTLKIQPAKLEDSAVYLCASSFNPRQGRYNEQFFGPGTRLTVL.

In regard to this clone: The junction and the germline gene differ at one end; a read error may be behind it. The CDR3 is CSSSLTGYEQYF. The CDR3 bases are TGTTCCAGCAGCCTCACAGGGTACGAGCAGTACTTC. The V call is TRBV7-9, the J call TRBJ2-7, with a tentative D call TRBD1 (6 bases). Germline values: CDR1 SEHNR, CDR2 FQNEAQ (reference sequence). CDR3 size: 12 residues. The whole variable domain, remainder taken from reference TRBV7-9 and TRBJ2-7, is DTGVSQNPRHKITKRGQNVTFRCDPISEHNRLYWYRQTLGQGPEFLTYFQNEAQLEKSRLLSDRFSAERPKGSFSTLEIQRTEQGDSAMYLCSSSLTGYEQYFGPGTRLTVT.

CDR3 sequence: CASSLAPGTGLDTQYF. The CDR3 nucleotides read TGCGCCAGCAGCTTGGCACCCGGGACAGGGTTAGATACGCAGTATTTT. The rearrangement joins TRBV5-1 to TRBJ2-3; 9 bases fit TRBD1. Germline lookup yields CDR1 SGHRS and CDR2 YFSETQ. The CDR3 has 16 residues. V lost 0 bases and J lost 5; bases outside the gene matches: 7.

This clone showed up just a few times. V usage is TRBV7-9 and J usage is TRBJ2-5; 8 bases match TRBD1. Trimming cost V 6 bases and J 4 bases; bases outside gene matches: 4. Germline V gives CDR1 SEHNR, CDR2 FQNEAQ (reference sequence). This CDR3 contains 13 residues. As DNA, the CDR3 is TGTGCCAGCAGATATGGACAGGGAGAGACCCAGTACTTC. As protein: CASRYGQGETQYF. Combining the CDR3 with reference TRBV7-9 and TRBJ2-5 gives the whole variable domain DTGVSQNPRHKITKRGQNVTFRCDPISEHNRLYWYRQTLGQGPEFLTYFQNEAQLEKSRLLSDRFSAERPKGSFSTLEIQRTEQGDSAMYLCASRYGQGETQYFGPGTRLLVL.

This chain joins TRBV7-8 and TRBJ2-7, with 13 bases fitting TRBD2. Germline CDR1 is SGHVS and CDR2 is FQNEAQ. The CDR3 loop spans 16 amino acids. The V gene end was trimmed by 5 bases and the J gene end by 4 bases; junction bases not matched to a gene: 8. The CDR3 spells CASSARLAGGSYEQYF. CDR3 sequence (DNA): TGTGCCAGCAGCGCTCGACTAGCGGGAGGATCGTACGAGCAGTACTTC.

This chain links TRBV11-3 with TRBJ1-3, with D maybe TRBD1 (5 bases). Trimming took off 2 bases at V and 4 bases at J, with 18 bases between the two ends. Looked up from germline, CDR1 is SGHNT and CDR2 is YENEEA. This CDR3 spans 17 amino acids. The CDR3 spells CASSLQAGLRSGNTIYF. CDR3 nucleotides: TGTGCCAGCAGCTTACAAGCAGGGTTAAGATCCGGAAACACCATATATTTT.

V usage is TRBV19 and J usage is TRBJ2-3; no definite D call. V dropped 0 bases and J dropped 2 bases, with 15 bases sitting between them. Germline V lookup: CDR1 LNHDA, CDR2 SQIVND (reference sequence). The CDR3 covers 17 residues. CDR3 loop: CASSIEATTLHTDTQYF. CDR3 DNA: TGTGCCAGTAGTATAGAGGCCACAACCCTCCACACAGATACGCAGTATTTT.

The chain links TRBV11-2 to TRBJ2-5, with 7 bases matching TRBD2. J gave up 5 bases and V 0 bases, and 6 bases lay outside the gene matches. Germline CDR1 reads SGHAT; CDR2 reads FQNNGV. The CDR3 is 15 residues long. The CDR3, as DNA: TGTGCCAGCAGCTTAGATCCCGGGAGGAGGGAGACCCAGTACTTC. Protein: CASSLDPGRRETQYF.

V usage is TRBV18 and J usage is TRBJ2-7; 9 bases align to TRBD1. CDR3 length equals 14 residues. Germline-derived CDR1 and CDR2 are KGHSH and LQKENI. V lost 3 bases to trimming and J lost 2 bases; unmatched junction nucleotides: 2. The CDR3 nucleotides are TGTGCCAGCTCACCCGGGACAGGGCCCTACGAGCAGTACTTC. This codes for CASSPGTGPYEQYF.

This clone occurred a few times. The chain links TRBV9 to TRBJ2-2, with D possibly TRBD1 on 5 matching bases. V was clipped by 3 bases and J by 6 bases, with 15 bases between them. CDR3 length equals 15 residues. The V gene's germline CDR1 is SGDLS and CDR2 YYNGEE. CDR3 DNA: TGTGCCAGCAGCGCGGCAGACAGTTTAGCCGGGGAGCTGTTTTTT. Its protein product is CASSAADSLAGELFF.

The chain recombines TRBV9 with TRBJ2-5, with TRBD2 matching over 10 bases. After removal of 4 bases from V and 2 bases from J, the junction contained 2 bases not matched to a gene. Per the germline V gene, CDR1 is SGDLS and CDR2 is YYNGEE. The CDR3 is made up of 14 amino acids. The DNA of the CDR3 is TGTGCCAGCAGCTGGACTAGCGGACAAGAGACCCAGTACTTC. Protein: CASSWTSGQETQYF.

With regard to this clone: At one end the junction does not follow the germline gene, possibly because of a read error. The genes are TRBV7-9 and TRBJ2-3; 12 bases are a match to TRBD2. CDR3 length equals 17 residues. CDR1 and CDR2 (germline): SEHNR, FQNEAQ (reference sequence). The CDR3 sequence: CTSSLGSTSGRTDTQYF. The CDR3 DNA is TGTACCAGCAGCTTAGGTTCGACTAGCGGGAGAACAGATACGCAGTATTTT.

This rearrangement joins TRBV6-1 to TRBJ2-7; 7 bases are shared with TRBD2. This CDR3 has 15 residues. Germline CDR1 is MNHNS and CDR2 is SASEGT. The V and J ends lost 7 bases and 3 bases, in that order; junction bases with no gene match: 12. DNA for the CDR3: TGTGCCAGCACTTTACGGGGGGTGCGGGACTACGAGCAGTACTTC. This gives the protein CASTLRGVRDYEQYF.

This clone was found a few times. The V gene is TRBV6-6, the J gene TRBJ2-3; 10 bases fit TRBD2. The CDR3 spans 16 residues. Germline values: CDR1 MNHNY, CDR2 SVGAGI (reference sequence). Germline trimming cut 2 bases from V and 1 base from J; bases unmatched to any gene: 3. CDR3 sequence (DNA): TGTGCCAGCAGTTACACTAGCGGGGCGGGCACAGATACGCAGTATTTT. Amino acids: CASSYTSGAGTDTQYF.

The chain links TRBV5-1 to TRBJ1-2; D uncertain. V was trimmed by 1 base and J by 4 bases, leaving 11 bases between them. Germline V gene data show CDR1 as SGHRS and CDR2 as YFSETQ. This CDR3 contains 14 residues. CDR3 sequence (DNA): TGCGCCAGCAGCTTGACAGAACAATCCTATGGCTACACCTTC. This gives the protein CASSLTEQSYGYTF.

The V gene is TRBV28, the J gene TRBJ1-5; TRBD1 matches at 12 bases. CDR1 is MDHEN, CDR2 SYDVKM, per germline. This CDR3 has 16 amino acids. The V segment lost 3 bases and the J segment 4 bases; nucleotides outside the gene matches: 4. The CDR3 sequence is CASSFEGQGANQPQHF. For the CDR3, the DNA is TGTGCCAGCAGTTTCGAGGGACAGGGGGCTAATCAGCCCCAGCATTTT.

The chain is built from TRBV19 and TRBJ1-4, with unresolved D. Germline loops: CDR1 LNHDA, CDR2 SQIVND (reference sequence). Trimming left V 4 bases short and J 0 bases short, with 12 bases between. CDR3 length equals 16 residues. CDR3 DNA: TGTGCCAGTAGTAGGCAGGACTCGGCAACTAATGAAAAACTGTTTTTT. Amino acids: CASSRQDSATNEKLFF.

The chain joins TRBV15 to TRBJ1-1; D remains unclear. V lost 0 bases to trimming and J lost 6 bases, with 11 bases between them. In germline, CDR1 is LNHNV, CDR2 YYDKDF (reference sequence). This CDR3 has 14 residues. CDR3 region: CATSRDRRAAEAFF. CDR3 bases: TGTGCCACCAGCAGAGATAGGAGGGCAGCTGAAGCTTTCTTT. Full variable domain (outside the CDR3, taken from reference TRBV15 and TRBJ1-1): DAMVIQNPRYQVTQFGKPVTLSCSQTLNHNVMYWYQQKSSQAPKLLFHYYDKDFNNEADTPDNFQSRRPNTSFCFLDIRSPGLGDTAMYLCATSRDRRAAEAFFGQGTRLTVV.

The CDR3 reads CASSSQTGAYTEAFF. DNA of the CDR3: TGTGCCAGCAGTTCGCAGACAGGGGCGTACACTGAAGCTTTCTTT. The rearrangement uses TRBV27 and TRBJ1-1, with 8 bases identical to TRBD1. CDR1 is MNHEY and CDR2 is SMNVEV in the germline V gene (reference sequence). The CDR3 runs 15 residues. J was trimmed by 3 bases and V by 4 bases; bases with no gene match: 7.

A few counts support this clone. CDR3 nucleotide sequence: TGTGCCAGCAGCTTAACTAGCGGGAGTTACGAGCAGTACTTC. It specifies CASSLTSGSYEQYF. This chain links TRBV5-4 with TRBJ2-5, with 11 bases aligning to TRBD2. TRBJ2-7 explains the end of the DNA better; the J call may be wrong. Germline V gene data show CDR1 as SGHNT and CDR2 as YYREEE (reference sequence). This CDR3 has 14 residues.